This T cell receptor (beta chain) was captured by sequencing in a study of blood T cell repertoires in COVID-19. Study details: The samples span acute and convalescent COVID-19 from the United States, Italy and Spain. The cDNA or gDNA used as material had been derived from T cells, B-cell-depleted T cells, or PBMCs.

Original handling: Estimation of nucleated cell counts relied on the amplification of reference gene primers. Produced via immunoSEQ multiplex PCR; TCRdb's table is partial and in-frame only. V and J calls and clone size are given by that table; D and trimming were obtained from the DNA. The repertoire holds over 150,000 clones, with roughly nine tenths as singletons. Deletions cut 5 bases from V and 2 bases from J, with 12 bases between. The CDR3 is 14 residues long. From germline, CDR1 is MNHEY and CDR2 SMNVEV (reference sequence). This receptor was identified in a man between 25 and 39 years old with acute or convalescent COVID-19. The rearrangement joins TRBV27 to TRBJ2-5; TRBD1 might be the D (6 bases). The sequenced sample consisted of peripheral blood. CDR3 sequence (DNA): TGTGCCAGCAGTAGAAGCAGGGGACAAGAGACCCAGTACTTC. Protein: CASSRSRGQETQYF.